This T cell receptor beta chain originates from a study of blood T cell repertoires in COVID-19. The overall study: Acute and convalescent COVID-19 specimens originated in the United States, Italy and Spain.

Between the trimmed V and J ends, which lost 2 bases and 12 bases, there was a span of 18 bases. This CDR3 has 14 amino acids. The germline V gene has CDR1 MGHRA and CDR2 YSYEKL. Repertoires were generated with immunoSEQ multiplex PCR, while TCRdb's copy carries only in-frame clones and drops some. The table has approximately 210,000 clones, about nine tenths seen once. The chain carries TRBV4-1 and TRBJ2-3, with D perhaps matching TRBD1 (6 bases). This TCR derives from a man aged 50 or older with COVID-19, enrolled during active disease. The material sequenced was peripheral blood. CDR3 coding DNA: TGCGCCAGCAGCCAATCCACAGGGCGGCCCGGCCAGTATTTT. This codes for CASSQSTGRPGQYF.